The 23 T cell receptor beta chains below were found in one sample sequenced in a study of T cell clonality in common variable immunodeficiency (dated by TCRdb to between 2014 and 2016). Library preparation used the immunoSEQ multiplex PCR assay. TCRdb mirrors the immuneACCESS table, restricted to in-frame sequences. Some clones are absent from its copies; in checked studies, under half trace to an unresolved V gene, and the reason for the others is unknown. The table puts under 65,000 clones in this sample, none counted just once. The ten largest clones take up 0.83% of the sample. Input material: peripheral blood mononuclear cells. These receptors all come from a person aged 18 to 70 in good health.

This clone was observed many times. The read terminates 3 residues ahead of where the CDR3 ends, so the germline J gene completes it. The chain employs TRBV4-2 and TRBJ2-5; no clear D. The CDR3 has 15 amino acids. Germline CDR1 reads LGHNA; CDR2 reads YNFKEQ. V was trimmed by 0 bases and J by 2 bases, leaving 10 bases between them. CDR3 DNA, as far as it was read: TGTGCCAGCAGCCAAGATCGAGGCGGACAAGAGACC. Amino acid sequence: CASSQDRGGQET. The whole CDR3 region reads CASSQDRGGQETQYF.

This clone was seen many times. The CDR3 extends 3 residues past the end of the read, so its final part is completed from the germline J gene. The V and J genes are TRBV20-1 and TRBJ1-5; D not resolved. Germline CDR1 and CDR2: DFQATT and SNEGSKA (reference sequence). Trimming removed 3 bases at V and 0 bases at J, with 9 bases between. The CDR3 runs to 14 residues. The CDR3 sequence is CSASAIYSNQPQHF. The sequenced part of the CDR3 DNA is TGCAGTGCTAGTGCGATTTATAGCAATCAGCCC.

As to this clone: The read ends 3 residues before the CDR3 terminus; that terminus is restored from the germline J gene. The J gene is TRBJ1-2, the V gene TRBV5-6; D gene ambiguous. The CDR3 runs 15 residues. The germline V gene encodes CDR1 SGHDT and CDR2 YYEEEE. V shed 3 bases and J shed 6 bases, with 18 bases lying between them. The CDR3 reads CASSSEYGEGDGYTF. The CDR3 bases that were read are TGTGCCAGCAGCTCCGAGTATGGAGAGGGCGATGGC.

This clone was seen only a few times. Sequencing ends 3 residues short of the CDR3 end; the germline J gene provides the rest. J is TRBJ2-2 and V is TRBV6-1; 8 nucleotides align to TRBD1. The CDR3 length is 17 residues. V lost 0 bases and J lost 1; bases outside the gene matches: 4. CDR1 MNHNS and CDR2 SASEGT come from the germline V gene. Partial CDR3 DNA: TGTGCCAGCAGTGAAGCGTTCGGACAGGGGAACACCGGGGAG. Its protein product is CASSEAFGQGNTGE. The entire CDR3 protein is CASSEAFGQGNTGELFF.

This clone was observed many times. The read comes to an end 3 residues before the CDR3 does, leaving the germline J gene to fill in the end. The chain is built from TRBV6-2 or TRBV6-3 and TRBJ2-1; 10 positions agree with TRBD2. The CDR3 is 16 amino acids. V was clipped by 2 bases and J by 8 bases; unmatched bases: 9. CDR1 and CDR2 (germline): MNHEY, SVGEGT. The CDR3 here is CASSYQGLAAGDEQFF. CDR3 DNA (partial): TGTGCCAGCAGTTACCAAGGACTAGCGGCGGGGGATGAG.

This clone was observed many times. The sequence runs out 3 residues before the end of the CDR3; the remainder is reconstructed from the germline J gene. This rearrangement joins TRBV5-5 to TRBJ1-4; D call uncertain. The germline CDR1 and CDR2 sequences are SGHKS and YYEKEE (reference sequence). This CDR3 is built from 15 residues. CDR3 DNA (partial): TGTGCCAGCCGAGTCGTATTCTCCTATAATTCACCA. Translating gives CASRVVFSYNSP. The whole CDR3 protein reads CASRVVFSYNSPLFF.

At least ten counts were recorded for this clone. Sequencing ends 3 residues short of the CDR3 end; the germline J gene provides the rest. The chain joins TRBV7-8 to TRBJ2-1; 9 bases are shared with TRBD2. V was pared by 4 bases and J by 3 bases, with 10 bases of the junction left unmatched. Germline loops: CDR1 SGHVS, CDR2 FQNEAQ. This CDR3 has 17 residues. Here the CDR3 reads CASSSKGRGGNYNEQFF. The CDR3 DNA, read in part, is TGTGCCAGCAGCTCGAAAGGGCGGGGGGGAAACTACAATGAG.

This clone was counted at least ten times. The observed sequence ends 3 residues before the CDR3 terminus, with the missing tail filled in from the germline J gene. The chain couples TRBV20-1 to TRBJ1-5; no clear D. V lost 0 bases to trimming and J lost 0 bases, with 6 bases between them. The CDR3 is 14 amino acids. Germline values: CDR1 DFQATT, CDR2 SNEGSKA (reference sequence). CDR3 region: CSARDPNSNQPQHF. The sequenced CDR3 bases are TGCAGTGCTAGAGATCCAAATAGCAATCAGCCC.

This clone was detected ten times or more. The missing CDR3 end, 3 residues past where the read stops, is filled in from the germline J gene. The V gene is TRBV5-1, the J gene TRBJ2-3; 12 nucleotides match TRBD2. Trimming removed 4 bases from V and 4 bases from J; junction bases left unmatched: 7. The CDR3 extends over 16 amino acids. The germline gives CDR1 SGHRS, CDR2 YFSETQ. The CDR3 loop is CASSVRLAGESDTQYF. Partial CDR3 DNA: TGCGCCAGCAGCGTAAGACTAGCGGGAGAGTCAGATACG.

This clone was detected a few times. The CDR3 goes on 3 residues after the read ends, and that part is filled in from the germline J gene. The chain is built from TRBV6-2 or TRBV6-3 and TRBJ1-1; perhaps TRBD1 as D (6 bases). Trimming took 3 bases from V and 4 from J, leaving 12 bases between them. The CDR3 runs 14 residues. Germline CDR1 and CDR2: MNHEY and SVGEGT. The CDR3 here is CASSYWGLGTEAFF. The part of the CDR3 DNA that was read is TGTGCCAGCAGTTATTGGGGGCTAGGCACTGAA.

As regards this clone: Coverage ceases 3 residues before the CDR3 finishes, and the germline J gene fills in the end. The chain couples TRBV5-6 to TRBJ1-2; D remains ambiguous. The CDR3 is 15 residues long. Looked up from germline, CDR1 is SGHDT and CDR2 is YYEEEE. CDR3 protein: CASSPVYELGNDYTF. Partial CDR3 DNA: TGTGCCAGCAGCCCTGTATACGAACTAGGCAATGAC. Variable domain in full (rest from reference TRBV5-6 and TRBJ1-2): DAGVTQSPTHLIKTRGQQVTLRCSPKSGHDTVSWYQQALGQGPQFIFQYYEEEERQRGNFPDRFSGHQFPNYSSELNVNALLLGDSALYLCASSPVYELGNDYTFGSGTRLTVV.

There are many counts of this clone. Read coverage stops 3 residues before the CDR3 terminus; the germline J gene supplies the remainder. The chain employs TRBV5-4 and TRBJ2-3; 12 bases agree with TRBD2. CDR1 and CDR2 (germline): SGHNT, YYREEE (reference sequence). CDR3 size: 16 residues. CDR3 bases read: TGTGCCAGCAGCTTGATTCGACTAGCGGGGGATGGGACG. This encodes CASSLIRLAGDGT. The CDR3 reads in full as CASSLIRLAGDGTQYF. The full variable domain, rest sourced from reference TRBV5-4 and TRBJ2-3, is ETGVTQSPTHLIKTRGQQVTLRCSSQSGHNTVSWYQQALGQGPQFIFQYYREEENGRGNFPPRFSGLQFPNYSSELNVNALELDDSALYLCASSLIRLAGDGTQYFGPGTRLTVL.

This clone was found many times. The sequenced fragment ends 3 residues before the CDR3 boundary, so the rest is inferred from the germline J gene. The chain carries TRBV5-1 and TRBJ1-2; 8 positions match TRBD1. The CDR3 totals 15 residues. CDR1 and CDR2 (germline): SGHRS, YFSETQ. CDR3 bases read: TGCGCCAGCAGCTTGGAGGGTCCAGGGGGCTTCGGC. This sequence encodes CASSLEGPGGFG. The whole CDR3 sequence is CASSLEGPGGFGYTF.

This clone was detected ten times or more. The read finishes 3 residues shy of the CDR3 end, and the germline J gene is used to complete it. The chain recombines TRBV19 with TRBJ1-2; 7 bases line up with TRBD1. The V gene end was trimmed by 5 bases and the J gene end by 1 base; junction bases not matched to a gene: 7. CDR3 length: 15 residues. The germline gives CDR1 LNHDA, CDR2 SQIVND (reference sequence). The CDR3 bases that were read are TGTGCCAGTAGTTTGAACAGGGGATTTAACTATGGC. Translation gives CASSLNRGFNYG. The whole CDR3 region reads CASSLNRGFNYGYTF.

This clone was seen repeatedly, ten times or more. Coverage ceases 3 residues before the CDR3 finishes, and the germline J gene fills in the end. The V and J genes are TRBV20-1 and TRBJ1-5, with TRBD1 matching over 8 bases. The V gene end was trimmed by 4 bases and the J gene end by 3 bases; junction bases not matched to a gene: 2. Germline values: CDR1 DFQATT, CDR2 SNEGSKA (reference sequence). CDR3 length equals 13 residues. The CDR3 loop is CSAMGQVNQPQHF. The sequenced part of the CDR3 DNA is TGCAGTGCTATGGGACAGGTCAATCAGCCC.

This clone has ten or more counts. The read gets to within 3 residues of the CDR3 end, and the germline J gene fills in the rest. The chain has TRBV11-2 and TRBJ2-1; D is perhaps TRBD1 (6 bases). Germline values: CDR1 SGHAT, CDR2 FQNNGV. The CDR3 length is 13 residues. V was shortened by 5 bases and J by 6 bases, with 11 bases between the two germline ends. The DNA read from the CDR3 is TGTGCCAGCAGCCTCGGACAGCCCAATGAG. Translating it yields CASSLGQPNE. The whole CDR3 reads CASSLGQPNEQFF.

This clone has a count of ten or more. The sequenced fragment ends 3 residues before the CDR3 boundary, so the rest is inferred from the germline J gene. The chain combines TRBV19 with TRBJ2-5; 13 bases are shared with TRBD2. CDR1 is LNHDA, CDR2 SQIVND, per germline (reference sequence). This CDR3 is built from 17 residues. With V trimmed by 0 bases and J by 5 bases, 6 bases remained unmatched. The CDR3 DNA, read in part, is TGTGCCAGTAGTATAGAACTAGCGGGAGGGCCCGGGGAGACC. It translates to CASSIELAGGPGET. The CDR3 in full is CASSIELAGGPGETQYF.

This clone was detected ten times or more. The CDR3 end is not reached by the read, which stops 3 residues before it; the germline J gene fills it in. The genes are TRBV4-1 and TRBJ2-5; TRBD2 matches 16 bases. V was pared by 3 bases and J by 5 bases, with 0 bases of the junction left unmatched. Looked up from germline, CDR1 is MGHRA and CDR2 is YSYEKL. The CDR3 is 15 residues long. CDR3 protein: CASSQGLAGGETQYF. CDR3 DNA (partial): TGCGCCAGCAGCCAGGGACTAGCGGGAGGGGAGACC.

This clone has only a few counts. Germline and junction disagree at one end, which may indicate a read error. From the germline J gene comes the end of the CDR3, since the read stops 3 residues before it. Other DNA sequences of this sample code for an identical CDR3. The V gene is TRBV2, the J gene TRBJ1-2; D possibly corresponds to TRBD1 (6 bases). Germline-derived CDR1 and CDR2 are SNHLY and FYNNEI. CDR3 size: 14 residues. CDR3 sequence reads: CASKSETGVYGYTF. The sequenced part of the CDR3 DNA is TGCGCCAGCAAGTCAGAGACAGGAGTTTATGGC.

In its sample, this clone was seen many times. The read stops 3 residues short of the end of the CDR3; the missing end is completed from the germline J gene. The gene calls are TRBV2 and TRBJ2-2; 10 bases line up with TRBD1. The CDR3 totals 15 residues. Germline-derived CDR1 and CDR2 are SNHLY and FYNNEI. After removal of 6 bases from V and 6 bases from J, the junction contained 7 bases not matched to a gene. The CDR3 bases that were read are TGTGCCAGCAGGGAGTCCGGGACAGGGGCCGGGGAG. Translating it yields CASRESGTGAGE. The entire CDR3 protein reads CASRESGTGAGELFF.

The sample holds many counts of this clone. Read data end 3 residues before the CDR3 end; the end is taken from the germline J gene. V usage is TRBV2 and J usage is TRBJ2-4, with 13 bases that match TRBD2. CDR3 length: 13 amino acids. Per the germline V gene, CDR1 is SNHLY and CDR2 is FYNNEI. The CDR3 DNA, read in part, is TGTGCCAGCGGCCTTGGGACTAGCGGGGAT. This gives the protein CASGLGTSGD. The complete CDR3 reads CASGLGTSGDQYF.

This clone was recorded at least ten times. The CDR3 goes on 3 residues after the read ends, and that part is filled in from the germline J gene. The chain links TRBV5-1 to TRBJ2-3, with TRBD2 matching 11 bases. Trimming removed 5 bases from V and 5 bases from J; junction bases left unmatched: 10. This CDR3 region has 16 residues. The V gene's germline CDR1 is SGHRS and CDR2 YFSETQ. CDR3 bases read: TGCGCCAGCAGAGGAACCGTAGCGGGGGGGATAGATACG. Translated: CASRGTVAGGIDT. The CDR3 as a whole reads CASRGTVAGGIDTQYF.

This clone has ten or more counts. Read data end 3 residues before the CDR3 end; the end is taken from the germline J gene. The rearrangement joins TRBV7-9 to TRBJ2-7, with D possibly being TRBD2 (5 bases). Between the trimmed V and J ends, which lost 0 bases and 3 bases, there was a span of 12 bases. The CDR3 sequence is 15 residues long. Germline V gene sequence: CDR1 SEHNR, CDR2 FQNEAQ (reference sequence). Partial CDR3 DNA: TGTGCCAGCAGCTTAGCGTCACTAGAAGTCTACGAG. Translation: CASSLASLEVYE. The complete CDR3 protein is CASSLASLEVYEQYF.